Each of the 26 T cell receptor beta chains below was sequenced from the same sample in a study of blood T cell repertoires in COVID-19. Clones were read by immunoSEQ multiplex PCR, and TCRdb kept only the in-frame ones, dropping some. This table has 180,000 or so clones, about nine tenths appearing once. The sample consisted of peripheral blood. The receptors derive from a man aged 18 to 29 with active or convalescent COVID-19.

The V and J genes are TRBV2 and TRBJ2-5; D perhaps matches TRBD1 (5 bases). The CDR3 totals 14 residues. CDR1 and CDR2 from the germline V gene are SNHLY and FYNNEI. The V end was cut by 2 bases, the J end by 2 bases, with 9 bases between. CDR3 DNA sequence: TGTGCCAGCAGTGAAACAGGAGAGCAAGAGACCCAGTACTTC. It specifies CASSETGEQETQYF.

The chain employs TRBV4-3 and TRBJ2-7; TRBD1 agrees at 8 bases. The germline CDR1 and CDR2 sequences are LGHNA and YSLEER. CDR3 length equals 17 residues. Trimming cost V 0 bases and J 6 bases; bases outside gene matches: 13. The chain's CDR3 is CASSQDRTGFFLGEQYF. In DNA form, the CDR3 reads TGCGCCAGCAGCCAAGATAGGACAGGGTTCTTTTTGGGCGAGCAGTACTTC.

J is TRBJ2-5 and V is TRBV4-1; 7 nucleotides line up with TRBD2. Germline loops: CDR1 MGHRA, CDR2 YSYEKL. Unmatched junction bases numbered 2, after V lost 1 base and J lost 3 bases. The CDR3 is made up of 14 amino acids. The CDR3 DNA is TGCGCCAGCAGCCAAGGTGGGGGGGAAGAGACCCAGTACTTC. It codes for CASSQGGGEETQYF.

The chain joins TRBV6-5 to TRBJ1-1, with 7 bases identical to TRBD1. Germline-derived CDR1 and CDR2 are MNHEY and SVGAGI. Unmatched junction bases numbered 7, after V lost 6 bases and J lost 3 bases. CDR3 length equals 14 residues. The chain's CDR3 is CASRVLDRDTEAFF. The CDR3 DNA sequence: TGTGCCAGCAGGGTCCTAGACAGGGACACTGAAGCTTTCTTT.

The table lists this clone with a few counts. The V gene is TRBV12-5, the J gene TRBJ2-7; 9 nucleotides agree with TRBD2. The V gene's germline CDR1 is LGHNT and CDR2 FRNRAP. The ends lost 0 bases at V and 1 base at J; junction bases unmatched: 7. This CDR3 spans 17 amino acids. DNA for the CDR3: TGTGCTAGTGGTTTGGTAACTAGGACTAGCGCATCCTACGAGCAGTACTTC. This sequence encodes CASGLVTRTSASYEQYF.

The chain carries TRBV5-1 and TRBJ1-1; D may be TRBD1 (6 bases). This CDR3 is built from 16 residues. CDR1 and CDR2 from the germline V gene are SGHRS and YFSETQ. V was cut by 1 base and J by 6 bases, with 19 bases left in between. This chain's CDR3 is CASSLLTGREGSEAFF. DNA for the CDR3: TGCGCCAGCAGCTTGTTGACAGGAAGGGAGGGGTCTGAAGCTTTCTTT.

The rearrangement uses TRBV2 and TRBJ2-1; TRBD2 aligns across 9 bases. CDR3 length equals 17 residues. After removal of 5 bases from V and 2 bases from J, the junction contained 10 bases not matched to a gene. Germline loops: CDR1 SNHLY, CDR2 FYNNEI. The CDR3 DNA follows: TGTGCCAGCAGTACCGATTTAGCGGGGGAGGCCTACAATGAGCAGTTCTTC. This translates into CASSTDLAGEAYNEQFF.

This chain connects TRBV12-3 or TRBV12-4 to TRBJ1-2; D not resolved. The CDR3 sequence is 13 residues long. V was shortened by 1 base and J by 4 bases, with 7 bases between the two germline ends. For the CDR3, the DNA is TGTGCCAGCAGTTTAGTACAGCCCTATGGCTACACCTTC. It translates to CASSLVQPYGYTF.

The chain combines TRBV19 with TRBJ2-6, with unresolved D. V was cut by 5 bases and J by 0 bases, with 14 bases left in between. The CDR3 runs 17 residues. Germline CDR1 reads LNHDA; CDR2 reads SQIVND (reference sequence). CDR3: CASSSTYSGSGANVLTF. The CDR3 nucleotides read TGTGCCAGTAGTTCCACATATTCAGGCTCTGGGGCCAACGTCCTGACTTTC. Using reference TRBV19 and TRBJ2-6 for the parts outside the CDR3, the full variable domain is DGGITQSPKYLFRKEGQNVTLSCEQNLNHDAMYWYRQDPGQGLRLIYYSQIVNDFQKGDIAEGYSVSREKKESFPLTVTSAQKNPTAFYLCASSSTYSGSGANVLTFGAGSRLTVL.

The V and J genes are TRBV6-2 or TRBV6-3 and TRBJ2-7; 14 positions agree with TRBD2. The CDR3 sequence is 14 residues long. The J segment lost 7 bases and the V segment lost 5 bases, leaving 4 bases of the junction unmatched. CDR1 is MNHEY and CDR2 is SVGEGT in the germline V gene. The CDR3: CASSRLAGGSEQYF. The CDR3 nucleotides are TGTGCCAGCAGTCGACTAGCGGGAGGGAGTGAGCAGTACTTC.

The CDR3 DNA is TGTGCCAGCAGCTTATCCAGGGTGAGCTATGGCTACACCTTC. Its protein is CASSLSRVSYGYTF. V usage is TRBV11-2 and J usage is TRBJ1-2, with D perhaps TRBD1 (5 bases). CDR1 SGHAT and CDR2 FQNNGV come from the germline V gene. V was clipped by 2 bases and J by 4 bases, with 11 bases between them. The CDR3 contains 14 residues.

Written as DNA, the CDR3 is TGTGCCAGCAGCGATACTAGCGGGAGATTCAACGAGCAGTACTTC. It translates to CASSDTSGRFNEQYF. This chain joins TRBV3-1 (or the pseudogene TRBV3-2) and TRBJ2-7; 11 bases fit TRBD2. V trimming: 5 bases; J trimming: 5 bases; junction bases outside the gene matches: 8. The CDR3 runs 15 residues. CDR1 is LGHDT, CDR2 YNNKEL, per germline (reference sequence).

The chain joins TRBV23-1 to TRBJ1-6, with D tentatively TRBD1 (6 bases). TRBV23-1 is filed as an ORF, its function uncertain. The CDR3 covers 16 residues. V was cut by 6 bases and J by 0 bases, with 12 bases left in between. DNA for the CDR3: TGCGCCAGCAGCCGACAGGTTAGCTCCTATAATTCACCCCTCCACTTT. It codes for CASSRQVSSYNSPLHF.

This sequence joins TRBV3-1 (or the pseudogene TRBV3-2) and TRBJ2-7; D gene unclear. The CDR3 length is 14 residues. The V and J ends lost 1 base and 3 bases respectively, with 10 bases between them. Germline-derived CDR1 and CDR2 are LGHDT and YNNKEL (reference sequence). CDR3 DNA: TGTGCCAGCAGCCAAGGAAGTAGAATCTACGAGCAGTACTTC. Encoded protein: CASSQGSRIYEQYF.

The chain has TRBV20-1 and TRBJ2-1, with TRBD2 as a possible D gene (5 bases). Trimming cost V 3 bases and J 7 bases, with 19 bases left between them. This CDR3 has 15 residues. Germline CDR1 reads DFQATT; CDR2 reads SNEGSKA (reference sequence). This CDR3 reads CSASVWTRTNNEQFF. The DNA for the CDR3 is TGCAGTGCTAGTGTTTGGACTCGTACGAATAATGAGCAGTTCTTC.

The rearrangement links TRBV5-1 to TRBJ2-1, with 8 nucleotides matching TRBD1. CDR3 length: 15 amino acids. With V trimmed by 7 bases and J by 0 bases, 6 bases remained unmatched. Germline-derived CDR1 and CDR2 are SGHRS and YFSETQ. DNA for the CDR3: TGCGCCAGCGGGGGACAGGTCAGCTCCTACAATGAGCAGTTCTTC. Its translation is CASGGQVSSYNEQFF.

The chain has TRBV2 and TRBJ1-5; the D gene is possibly TRBD1 (6 bases). The CDR3 spans 15 residues. CDR1 and CDR2 from the germline V gene are SNHLY and FYNNEI. The V end was cut by 2 bases, the J end by 0 bases, with 8 bases between. The CDR3 DNA sequence: TGTGCCAGCAGTGAAAACAGGGCTAGCAATCAGCCCCAGCATTTT. Translated, it gives CASSENRASNQPQHF.

The chain recombines TRBV2 with TRBJ1-1, with D possibly TRBD1 on 6 matching bases. The germline gives CDR1 SNHLY, CDR2 FYNNEI. V was shortened by 5 bases and J by 10 bases, with 17 bases between the two germline ends. The CDR3 loop spans 13 amino acids. CDR3 loop: CASSTGPKLGAFF. The CDR3 DNA is TGTGCCAGCAGTACAGGGCCCAAACTGGGAGCTTTCTTT.

V gene TRBV30 combines with J gene TRBJ1-3; no firm D call. With 4 bases removed from V and 0 bases from J, the gap between germline ends came to 10 bases. The CDR3 is made up of 14 amino acids. Germline CDR1 and CDR2: GTSNPN and SVGIG (reference sequence). This CDR3 is CAWTGLISGNTIYF. The CDR3 DNA follows: TGTGCCTGGACCGGACTGATCTCTGGAAACACCATATATTTT.

The chain employs TRBV7-3 and TRBJ1-1; TRBD1 aligns across 7 bases. V lost 2 bases, J lost 4 bases, and 1 base stayed unmatched. Germline CDR1 SGHTA, CDR2 FQGTGA. This CDR3 contains 13 residues. The CDR3 nucleotides read TGTGCCAGCAGCTTATCAGGGGGCACTGAAGCTTTCTTT. Encoded protein: CASSLSGGTEAFF.

The J gene is TRBJ1-1, the V gene TRBV7-8; 11 bases agree with TRBD1. This CDR3 region has 18 residues. CDR1 is SGHVS, CDR2 FQNEAQ, per germline. V was clipped by 5 bases and J by 0 bases; unmatched bases: 11. The CDR3 nucleotides read TGTGCCAGCAGCACCCGGACAGGGGGCGTATCAATGAACACTGAAGCTTTCTTT. Residues: CASSTRTGGVSMNTEAFF.

CDR3 DNA sequence: TGTGCCAGCAGCCGAGGACTAGCGGGAGGGCAGTATGAGCAGTTCTTC. Translating gives CASSRGLAGGQYEQFF. The V gene is TRBV7-9, the J gene TRBJ2-1; 15 bases align to TRBD2. The CDR3 contains 16 residues. Germline loops: CDR1 SEHNR, CDR2 FQNEAQ (reference sequence). The ends lost 5 bases at V and 8 bases at J; junction bases unmatched: 7.

The CDR3 sequence is CASAPRAGINYGYTF. CDR3 DNA sequence: TGTGCCAGCGCCCCCCGAGCAGGGATAAACTATGGCTACACCTTC. The chain has TRBV6-5 and TRBJ1-2, with D tentatively TRBD1 (5 bases). The germline CDR1 and CDR2 sequences are MNHEY and SVGAGI. The CDR3 is 15 amino acids. Trimming took 8 bases from V and 2 from J, leaving 18 bases between them.

V is TRBV7-2 and J is TRBJ1-2, with 7 bases that match TRBD1. CDR1 SGHTA and CDR2 FQGNSA come from the germline V gene. V gave up 5 bases and J gave up 6 bases; unmatched junction bases: 6. The CDR3 has 13 amino acids. CDR3 loop: CASSADRDDGYTF. DNA for the CDR3: TGTGCCAGCAGCGCAGACAGGGATGATGGCTACACCTTC.

The V call is TRBV5-4, the J call TRBJ1-3, with D tentatively TRBD1 (5 bases). Trimming removed 2 bases at V and 0 bases at J, with 9 bases between. In germline, CDR1 is SGHNT, CDR2 YYREEE (reference sequence). CDR3 size: 15 residues. The CDR3 loop reads CASSFDSLSGNTIYF. In DNA form, the CDR3 reads TGTGCCAGCAGCTTTGACAGTCTCTCTGGAAACACCATATATTTT.

The chain is built from TRBV30 and TRBJ1-4; 7 bases match TRBD1. Germline V lookup: CDR1 GTSNPN, CDR2 SVGIG (reference sequence). The CDR3 contains 15 residues. V gave up 6 bases and J gave up 8 bases; unmatched junction bases: 15. The CDR3 DNA reads TGTGCCTGCCATATCGAACAGGGGACTGGCGAAAAACTGTTTTTT. Its translation is CACHIEQGTGEKLFF.